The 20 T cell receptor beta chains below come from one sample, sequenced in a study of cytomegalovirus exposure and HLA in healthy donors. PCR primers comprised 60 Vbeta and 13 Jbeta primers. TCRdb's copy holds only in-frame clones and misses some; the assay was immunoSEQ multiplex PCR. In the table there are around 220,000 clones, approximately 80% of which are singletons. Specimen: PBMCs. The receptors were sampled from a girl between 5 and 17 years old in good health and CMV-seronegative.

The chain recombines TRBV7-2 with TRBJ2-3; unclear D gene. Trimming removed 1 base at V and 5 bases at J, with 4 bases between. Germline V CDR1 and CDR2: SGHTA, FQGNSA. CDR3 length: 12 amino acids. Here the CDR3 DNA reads TGTGCCAGCAGCTTAGACAAAGATACGCAGTATTTT. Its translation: CASSLDKDTQYF.

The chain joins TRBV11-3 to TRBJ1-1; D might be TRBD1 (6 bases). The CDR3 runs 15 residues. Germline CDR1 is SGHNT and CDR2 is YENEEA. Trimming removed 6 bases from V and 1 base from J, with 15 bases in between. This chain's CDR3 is CASSQTGNANTEAFF. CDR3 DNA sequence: TGTGCCAGCAGTCAAACAGGGAATGCGAACACTGAAGCTTTCTTT.

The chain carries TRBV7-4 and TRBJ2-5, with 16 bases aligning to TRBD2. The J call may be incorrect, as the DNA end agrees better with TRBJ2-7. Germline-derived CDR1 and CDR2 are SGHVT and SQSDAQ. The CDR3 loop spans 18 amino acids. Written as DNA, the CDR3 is TGTGCTCCCCAAAATACCGGGACTAGCGGGAGGGTCCTGAGCGAGCAGTACTTC. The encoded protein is CAPQNTGTSGRVLSEQYF.

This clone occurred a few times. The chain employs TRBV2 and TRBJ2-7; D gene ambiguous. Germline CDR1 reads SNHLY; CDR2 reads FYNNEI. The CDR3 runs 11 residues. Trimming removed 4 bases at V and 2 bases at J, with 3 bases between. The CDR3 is CASSGAYEQYF. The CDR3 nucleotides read TGTGCCAGCAGTGGAGCCTACGAGCAGTACTTC.

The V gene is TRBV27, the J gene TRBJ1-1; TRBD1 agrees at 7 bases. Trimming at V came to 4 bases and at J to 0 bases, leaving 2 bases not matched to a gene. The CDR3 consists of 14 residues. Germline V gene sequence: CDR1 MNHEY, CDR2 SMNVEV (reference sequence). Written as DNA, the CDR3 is TGTGCCAGCAGTTCGGACAGGTTGAACACTGAAGCTTTCTTT. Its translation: CASSSDRLNTEAFF.

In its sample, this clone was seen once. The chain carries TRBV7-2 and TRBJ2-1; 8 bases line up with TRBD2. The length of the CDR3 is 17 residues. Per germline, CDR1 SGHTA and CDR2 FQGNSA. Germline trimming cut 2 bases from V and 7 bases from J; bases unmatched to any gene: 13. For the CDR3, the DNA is TGTGCCAGCAGCTTACCCCCAGGTAGCGGGAAATATAATGAGCAGTTCTTC. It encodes CASSLPPGSGKYNEQFF. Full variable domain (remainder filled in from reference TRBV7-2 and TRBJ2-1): GAGVSQSPSNKVTEKGKDVELRCDPISGHTALYWYRQSLGQGLEFLIYFQGNSAPDKSGLPSDRFSAERTGGSVSTLTIQRTQQEDSAVYLCASSLPPGSGKYNEQFFGPGTRLTVL.

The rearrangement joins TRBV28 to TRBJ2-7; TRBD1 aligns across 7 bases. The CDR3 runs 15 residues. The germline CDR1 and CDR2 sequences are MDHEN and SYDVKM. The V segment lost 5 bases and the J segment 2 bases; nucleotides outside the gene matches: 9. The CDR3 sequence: CASSLAGTVTYEQYF. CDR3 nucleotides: TGTGCCAGCAGTCTAGCTGGGACAGTTACCTACGAGCAGTACTTC. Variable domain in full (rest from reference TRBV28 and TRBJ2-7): DVKVTQSSRYLVKRTGEKVFLECVQDMDHENMFWYRQDPGLGLRLIYFSYDVKMKEKGDIPEGYSVSREKKERFSLILESASTNQTSMYLCASSLAGTVTYEQYFGPGTRLTVT.

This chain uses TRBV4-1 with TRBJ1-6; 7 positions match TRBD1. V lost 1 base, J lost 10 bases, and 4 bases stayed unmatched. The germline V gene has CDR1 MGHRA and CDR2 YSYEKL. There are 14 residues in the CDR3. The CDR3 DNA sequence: TGCGCCAGCAGCCAAGGGGCAGGGGGATCACCCCTCCACTTT. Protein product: CASSQGAGGSPLHF.

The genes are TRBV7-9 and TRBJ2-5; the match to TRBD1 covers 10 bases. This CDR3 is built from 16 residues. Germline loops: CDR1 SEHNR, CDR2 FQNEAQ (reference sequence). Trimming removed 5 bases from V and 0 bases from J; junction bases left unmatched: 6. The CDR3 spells CASSRDRGYYQETQYF. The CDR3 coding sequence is TGTGCCAGCAGCAGGGACAGGGGTTATTACCAAGAGACCCAGTACTTC.

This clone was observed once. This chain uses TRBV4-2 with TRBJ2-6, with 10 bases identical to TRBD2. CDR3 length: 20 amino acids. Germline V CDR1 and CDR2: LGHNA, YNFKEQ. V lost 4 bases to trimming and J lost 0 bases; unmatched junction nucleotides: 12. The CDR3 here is CASSPGVLAGQFSGANVLTF. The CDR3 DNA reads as TGTGCCAGCAGCCCAGGGGTACTAGCGGGACAATTCTCTGGGGCCAACGTCCTGACTTTC.

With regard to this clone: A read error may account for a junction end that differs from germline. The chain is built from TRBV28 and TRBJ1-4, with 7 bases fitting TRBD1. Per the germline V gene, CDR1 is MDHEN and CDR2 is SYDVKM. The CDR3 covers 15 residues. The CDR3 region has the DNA TGTGCCAGCAGTGTATGGACAGGAGCTAATGAAAAACTGTTTTTT. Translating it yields CASSVWTGANEKLFF.

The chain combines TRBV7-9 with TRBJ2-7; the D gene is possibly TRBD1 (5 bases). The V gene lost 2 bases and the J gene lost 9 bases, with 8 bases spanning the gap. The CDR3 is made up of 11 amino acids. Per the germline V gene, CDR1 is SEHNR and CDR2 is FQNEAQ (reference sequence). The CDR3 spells CASSLTGVQYF. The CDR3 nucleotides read TGTGCCAGCAGCTTAACAGGAGTGCAGTACTTC.

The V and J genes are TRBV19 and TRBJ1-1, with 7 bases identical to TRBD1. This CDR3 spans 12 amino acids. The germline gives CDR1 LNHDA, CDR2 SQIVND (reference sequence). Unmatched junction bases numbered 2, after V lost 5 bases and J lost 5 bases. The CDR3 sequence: CASSEGATEAFF. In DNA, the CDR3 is TGTGCCAGTAGTGAGGGGGCGACTGAAGCTTTCTTT.

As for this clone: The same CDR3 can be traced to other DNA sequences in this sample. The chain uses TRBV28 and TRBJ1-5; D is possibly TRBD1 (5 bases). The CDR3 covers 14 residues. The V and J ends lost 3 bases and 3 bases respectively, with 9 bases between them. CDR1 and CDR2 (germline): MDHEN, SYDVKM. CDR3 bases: TGTGCCAGCAGTTTGGGGACTCCCAATCAGCCCCAGCATTTT. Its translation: CASSLGTPNQPQHF.

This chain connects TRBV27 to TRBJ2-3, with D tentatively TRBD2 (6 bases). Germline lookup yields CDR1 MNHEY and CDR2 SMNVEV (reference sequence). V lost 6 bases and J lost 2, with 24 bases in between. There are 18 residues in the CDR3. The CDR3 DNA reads TGTGCCAGCAGGATGGAAGGCGGGGAGGCAAAAAACACAGATACGCAGTATTTT. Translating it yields CASRMEGGEAKNTDTQYF.

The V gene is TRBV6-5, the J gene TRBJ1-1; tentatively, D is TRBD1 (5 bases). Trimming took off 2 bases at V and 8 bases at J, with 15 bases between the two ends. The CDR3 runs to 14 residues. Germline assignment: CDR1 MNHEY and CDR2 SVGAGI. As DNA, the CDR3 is TGTGCCAGCAGTTACCGTATAACAGGAGAGGAAGCTTTCTTT. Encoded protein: CASSYRITGEEAFF.

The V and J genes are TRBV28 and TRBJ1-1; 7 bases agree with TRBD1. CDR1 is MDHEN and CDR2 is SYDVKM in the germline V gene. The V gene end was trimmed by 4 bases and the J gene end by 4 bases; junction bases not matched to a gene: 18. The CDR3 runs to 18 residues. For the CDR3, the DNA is TGTGCCAGCAGTTCCCTAATAGTACAGGGGAAAGTGGGCACTGAAGCTTTCTTT. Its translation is CASSSLIVQGKVGTEAFF.

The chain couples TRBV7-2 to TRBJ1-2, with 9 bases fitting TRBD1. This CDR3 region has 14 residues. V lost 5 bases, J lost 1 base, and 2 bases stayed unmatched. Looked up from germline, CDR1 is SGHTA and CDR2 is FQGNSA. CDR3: CASSTGGGNYGYTF. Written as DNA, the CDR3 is TGTGCCAGCAGCACAGGGGGCGGTAACTATGGCTACACCTTC.

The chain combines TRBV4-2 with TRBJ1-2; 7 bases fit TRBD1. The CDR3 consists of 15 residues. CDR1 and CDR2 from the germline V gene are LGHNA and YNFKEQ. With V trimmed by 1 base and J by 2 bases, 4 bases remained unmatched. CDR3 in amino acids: CASSQGQGLNYGYTF. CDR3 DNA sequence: TGTGCCAGCAGCCAAGGACAGGGCCTCAACTATGGCTACACCTTC.

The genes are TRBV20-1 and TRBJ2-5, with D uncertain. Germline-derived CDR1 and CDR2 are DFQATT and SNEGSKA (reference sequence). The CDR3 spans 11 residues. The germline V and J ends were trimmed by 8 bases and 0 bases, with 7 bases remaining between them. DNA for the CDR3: TGCAGTCGACTGAACCAAGAGACCCAGTACTTC. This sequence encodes CSRLNQETQYF.